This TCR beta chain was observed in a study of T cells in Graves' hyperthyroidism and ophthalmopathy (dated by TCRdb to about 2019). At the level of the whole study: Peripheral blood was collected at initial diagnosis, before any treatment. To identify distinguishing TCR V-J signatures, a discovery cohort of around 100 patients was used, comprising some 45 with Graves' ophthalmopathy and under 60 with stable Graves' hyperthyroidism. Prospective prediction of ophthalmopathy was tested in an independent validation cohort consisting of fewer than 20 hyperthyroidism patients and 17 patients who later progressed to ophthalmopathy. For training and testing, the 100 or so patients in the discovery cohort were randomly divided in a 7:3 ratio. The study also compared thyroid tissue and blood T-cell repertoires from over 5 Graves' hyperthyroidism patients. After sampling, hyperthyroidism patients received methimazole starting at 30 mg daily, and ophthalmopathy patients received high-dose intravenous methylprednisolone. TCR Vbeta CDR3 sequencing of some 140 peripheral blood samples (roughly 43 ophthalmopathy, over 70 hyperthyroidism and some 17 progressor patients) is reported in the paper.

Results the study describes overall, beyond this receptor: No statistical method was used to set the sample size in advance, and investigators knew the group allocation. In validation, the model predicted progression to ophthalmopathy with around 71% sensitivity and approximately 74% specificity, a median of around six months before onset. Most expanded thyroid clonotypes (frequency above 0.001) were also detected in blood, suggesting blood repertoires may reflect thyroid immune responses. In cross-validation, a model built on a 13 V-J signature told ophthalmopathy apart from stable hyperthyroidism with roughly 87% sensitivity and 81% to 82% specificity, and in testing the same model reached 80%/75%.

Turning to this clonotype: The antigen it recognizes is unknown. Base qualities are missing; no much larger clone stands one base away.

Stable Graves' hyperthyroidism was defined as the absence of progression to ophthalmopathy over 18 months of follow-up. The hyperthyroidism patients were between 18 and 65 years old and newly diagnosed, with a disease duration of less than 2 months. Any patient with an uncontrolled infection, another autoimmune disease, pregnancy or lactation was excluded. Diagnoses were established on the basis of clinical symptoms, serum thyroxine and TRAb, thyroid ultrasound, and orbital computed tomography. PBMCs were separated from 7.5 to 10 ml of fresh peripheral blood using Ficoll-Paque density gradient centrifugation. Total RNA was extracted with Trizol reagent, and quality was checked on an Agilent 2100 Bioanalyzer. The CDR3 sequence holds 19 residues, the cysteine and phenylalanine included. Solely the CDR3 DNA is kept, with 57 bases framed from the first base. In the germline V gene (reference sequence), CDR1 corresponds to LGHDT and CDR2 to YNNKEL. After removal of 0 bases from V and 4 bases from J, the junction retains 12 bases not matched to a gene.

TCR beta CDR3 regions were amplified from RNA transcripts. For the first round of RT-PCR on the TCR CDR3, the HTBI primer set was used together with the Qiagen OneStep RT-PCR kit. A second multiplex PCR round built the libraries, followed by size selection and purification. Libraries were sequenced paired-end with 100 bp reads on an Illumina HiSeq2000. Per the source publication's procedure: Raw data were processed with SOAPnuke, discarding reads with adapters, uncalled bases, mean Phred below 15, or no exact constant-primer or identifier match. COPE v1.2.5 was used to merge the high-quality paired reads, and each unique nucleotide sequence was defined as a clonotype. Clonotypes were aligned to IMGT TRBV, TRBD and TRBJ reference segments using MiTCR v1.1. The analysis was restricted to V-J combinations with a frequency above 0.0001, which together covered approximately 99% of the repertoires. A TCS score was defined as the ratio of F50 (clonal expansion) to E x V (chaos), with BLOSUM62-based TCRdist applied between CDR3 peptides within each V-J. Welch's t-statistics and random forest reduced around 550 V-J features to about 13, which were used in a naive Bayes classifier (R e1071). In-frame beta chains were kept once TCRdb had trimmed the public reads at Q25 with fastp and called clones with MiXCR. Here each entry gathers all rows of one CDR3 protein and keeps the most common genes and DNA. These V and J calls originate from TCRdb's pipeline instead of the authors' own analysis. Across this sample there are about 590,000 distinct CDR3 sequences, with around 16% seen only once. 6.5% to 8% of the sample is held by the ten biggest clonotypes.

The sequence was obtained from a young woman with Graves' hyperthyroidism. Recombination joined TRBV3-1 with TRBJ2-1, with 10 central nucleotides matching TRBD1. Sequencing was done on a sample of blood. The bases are TGTGCCAGCAGCCAAGACATTCGGGACAGGGGATCCGTTTACAATGAGCAGTTCTTC. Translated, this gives CASSQDIRDRGSVYNEQFF.